This TCR beta chain came from a study of T-cell reconstitution after alpha-beta-depleted transplantation in children. Ten or more counts support this clonotype. In germline, CDR1 is MGHDK, CDR2 SYGVNS. V lost 10 bases, J lost 3 bases, and 13 bases lay in between. The CDR3 has 14 amino acids. TCRbeta library preparation incorporated unique molecular identifiers. Using its own MiXCR run on the PCR reads, TCRdb lists one record per CDR3 protein. The repertoire holds over 550,000 distinct CDR3 sequences, with roughly 10% as singletons. Specimen: PBMCs from the stem cell graft donor, collected from the stem cell graft. The TCR sequence derives from a human donor who donated a stem cell graft to a child with acute myeloid leukemia. The V call is TRBV25-1, the J call TRBJ1-6; maybe TRBD1 (6 bases). CDR3 sequence (DNA): TGTGCCACCACAGGGACGGGCTATAATTCACCCCTCCACTTT. Its translation: CATTGTGYNSPLHF. The complete variable domain, with remaining parts taken from reference TRBV25-1 and TRBJ1-6, reads EADIYQTPRYLVIGTGKKITLECSQTMGHDKMYWYQQDPGMELHLIHYSYGVNSTEKGDLSSESTVSRIRTEHFPLTLESARPSHTSQYLCATTGTGYNSPLHFGNGTRLTVT.